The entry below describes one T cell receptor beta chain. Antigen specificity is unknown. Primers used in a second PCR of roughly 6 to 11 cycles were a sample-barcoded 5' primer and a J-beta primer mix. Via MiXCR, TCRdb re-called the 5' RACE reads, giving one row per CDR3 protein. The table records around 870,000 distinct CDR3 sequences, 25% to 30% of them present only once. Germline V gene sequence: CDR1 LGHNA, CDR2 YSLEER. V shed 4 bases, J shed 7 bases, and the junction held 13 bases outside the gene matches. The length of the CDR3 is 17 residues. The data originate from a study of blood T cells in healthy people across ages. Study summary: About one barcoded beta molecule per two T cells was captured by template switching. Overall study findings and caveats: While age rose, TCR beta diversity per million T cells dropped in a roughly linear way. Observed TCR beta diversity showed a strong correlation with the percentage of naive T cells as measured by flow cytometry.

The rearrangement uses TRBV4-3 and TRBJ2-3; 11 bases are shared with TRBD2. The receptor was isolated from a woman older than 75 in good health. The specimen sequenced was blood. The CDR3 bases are TGCGCCAGCAGCCCTTTGGCTGGGCTAGCGGGGGGAAATACGCAGTATTTT. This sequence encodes CASSPLAGLAGGNTQYF.